The 23 T cell receptor beta chains in this list originate from one sample, sequenced in a study of blood T cell repertoires in COVID-19. The protocol was immunoSEQ multiplex PCR, while the TCRdb copy is restricted to in-frame clones and leaves out a portion. The table lists over 150,000 clones, about 83% of them singletons. Specimen: peripheral blood. The receptors derive from a woman older than 75 with acute or convalescent COVID-19.

This clone was seen more than once but under ten times. The gene calls are TRBV9 and TRBJ2-2, with 9 bases identical to TRBD2. The V gene end was trimmed by 0 bases and the J gene end by 7 bases; junction bases not matched to a gene: 7. This CDR3 comprises 16 residues. In germline, CDR1 is SGDLS, CDR2 YYNGEE. This CDR3 is CASSVGISGGVGELFF. The CDR3 DNA is TGTGCCAGCAGCGTAGGTATTAGCGGGGGAGTCGGGGAGCTGTTTTTT. The complete variable domain, with remaining parts taken from reference TRBV9 and TRBJ2-2, reads DSGVTQTPKHLITATGQRVTLRCSPRSGDLSVYWYQQSLDQGLQFLIQYYNGEERAKGNILERFSAQQFPDLHSELNLSSLELGDSALYFCASSVGISGGVGELFFGEGSRLTVL.

The V call is TRBV2, the J call TRBJ1-2; D not resolved. Deletions cut 7 bases from V and 8 bases from J, with 14 bases between. The CDR3 totals 12 residues. Germline CDR1 reads SNHLY; CDR2 reads FYNNEI. CDR3 DNA sequence: TGTGCCAGCACCTCCCGAGGGCCAGGCTACACCTTC. Translated: CASTSRGPGYTF.

The chain employs TRBV6-5 and TRBJ2-7; 7 nucleotides line up with TRBD1. CDR1 is MNHEY, CDR2 SVGAGI, per germline. The V and J ends lost 6 bases and 2 bases, in that order; junction bases with no gene match: 4. The CDR3 loop spans 13 amino acids. CDR3 coding DNA: TGTGCCAGCAGCAAAGGACAGGCCTACGAGCAGTACTTC. Translation: CASSKGQAYEQYF.

As regards this clone: Different DNA sequences within this sample yield the same CDR3. This sequence joins TRBV28 and TRBJ2-1, with D uncertain. CDR1 and CDR2 from the germline V gene are MDHEN and SYDVKM. The CDR3 length is 15 residues. V was trimmed by 1 base and J by 0 bases, leaving 7 bases between them. The chain's CDR3 is CASSLYRSSYNEQFF. The CDR3 DNA is TGTGCCAGCAGTTTATATCGGAGCTCCTACAATGAGCAGTTCTTC.

This sequence joins TRBV7-2 and TRBJ2-7; weak D call: TRBD2 (6 bases). This CDR3 is 13 amino acids long. Germline CDR1 SGHTA, CDR2 FQGNSA. V was shortened by 4 bases and J by 9 bases, with 16 bases between the two germline ends. CDR3 DNA: TGTGCCAGCAGCTCGGACTACCGTTTGGGGCAGTACTTC. Translation: CASSSDYRLGQYF.

This clone was counted a single time. The genes are TRBV7-2 and TRBJ1-1; D gene ambiguous. The germline gives CDR1 SGHTA, CDR2 FQGNSA. The ends were cut back, 2 bases at V and 0 bases at J, with 7 bases in the middle. This CDR3 is built from 14 residues. The DNA of the CDR3 is TGTGCCAGCAGCTTATTACAGATGAACACTGAAGCTTTCTTT. Protein product: CASSLLQMNTEAFF.

This clone was seen only once. The CDR3: CASSYLTGEPYGYTF. The CDR3 DNA reads TGTGCCAGCAGCTACTTGACAGGAGAGCCCTATGGCTACACCTTC. The V call is TRBV7-2, the J call TRBJ1-2, with D maybe TRBD1 (6 bases). V was clipped by 4 bases and J by 4 bases, with 16 bases between them. Germline CDR1 is SGHTA and CDR2 is FQGNSA. The CDR3 is 15 amino acids. Supplemented by reference TRBV7-2 and TRBJ1-2, the full variable domain reads GAGVSQSPSNKVTEKGKDVELRCDPISGHTALYWYRQSLGQGLEFLIYFQGNSAPDKSGLPSDRFSAERTGGSVSTLTIQRTQQEDSAVYLCASSYLTGEPYGYTFGSGTRLTVV.

Written as DNA, the CDR3 is TGTGCCAGCAGCGTAGGGACAGGCTATGGCTACACCTTC. Protein sequence: CASSVGTGYGYTF. The gene calls are TRBV7-2 and TRBJ1-2; 8 nucleotides align to TRBD1. V lost 5 bases, J lost 4 bases, and 3 bases stayed unmatched. Per germline, CDR1 SGHTA and CDR2 FQGNSA. This CDR3 has 13 amino acids.

In nucleotides, the CDR3 is TGTGCCAGCAGTTACGAGGGTATTGACATTCAGTACTTC. Translation: CASSYEGIDIQYF. The rearrangement joins TRBV6-2 or TRBV6-3 to TRBJ2-4, with D perhaps TRBD2 (5 bases). Trimming left V 2 bases short and J 8 bases short, with 10 bases between. This CDR3 has 13 residues. CDR1 is MNHEY, CDR2 SVGEGT, per germline.

V gene TRBV27 combines with J gene TRBJ2-2; 8 bases are a match to TRBD1. V shed 5 bases and J 5 bases; nucleotides not matched to a gene: 7. Germline V CDR1 and CDR2: MNHEY, SMNVEV (reference sequence). This CDR3 contains 15 residues. CDR3 in DNA: TGTGCCAGCAGTCCCAGGGGGCTGGGAACCGGGGAGCTGTTTTTT. It is translated as CASSPRGLGTGELFF.

This clone turned up a few times. This chain uses TRBV20-1 with TRBJ1-5; 7 positions agree with TRBD1. This CDR3 has 15 residues. Germline V lookup: CDR1 DFQATT, CDR2 SNEGSKA (reference sequence). Trimming took 3 bases from V and 1 from J; bases not matched to a gene: 6. Here the CDR3 reads CSASPGGPSNQPQHF. The CDR3 DNA reads TGCAGTGCTAGTCCAGGGGGTCCAAGCAATCAGCCCCAGCATTTT.

This chain connects TRBV30 to TRBJ2-2; TRBD1 agrees at 9 bases. V shed 3 bases, J shed 7 bases, and the junction held 3 bases outside the gene matches. Germline CDR1 is GTSNPN and CDR2 is SVGIG (reference sequence). This CDR3 region has 13 residues. CDR3 protein: CAWSGQGIGELFF. Here the CDR3 DNA reads TGTGCCTGGAGCGGACAGGGGATCGGGGAGCTGTTTTTT.

The J gene is TRBJ2-2, the V gene TRBV12-3 or TRBV12-4; D is undetermined. The CDR3 is 12 amino acids. Trimming pared 6 bases from V and 6 bases from J, leaving 8 bases between. The CDR3 is CASSRIPGELFF. CDR3 in DNA: TGTGCCAGCAGCAGAATCCCCGGGGAGCTGTTTTTT.

V gene TRBV6-7 combines with J gene TRBJ2-4, with D possibly TRBD1 on 5 matching bases. TRBV6-7 carries the ORF label, with uncertain function. The V and J ends lost 0 bases and 0 bases respectively, with 12 bases between them. The CDR3 extends over 17 amino acids. The CDR3: CASSYSKQVLAKNIQYF. CDR3 nucleotides: TGTGCCAGCAGTTACTCGAAACAGGTCCTAGCCAAAAACATTCAGTACTTC.

This clone was counted a single time. The V call is TRBV27, the J call TRBJ2-3; TRBD2 matches 7 bases. V was clipped by 3 bases and J by 7 bases; unmatched bases: 4. Germline assignment: CDR1 MNHEY and CDR2 SMNVEV (reference sequence). This CDR3 has 13 amino acids. The CDR3 sequence is CASSFREGNTQYF. DNA for the CDR3: TGTGCCAGCAGTTTCAGGGAGGGGAATACGCAGTATTTT.

This clone was counted a few times. The CDR3 protein is CASSLDVGADYEQYF. As DNA, the CDR3 is TGTGCCAGCAGCTTGGATGTTGGAGCCGACTACGAGCAGTACTTC. The V gene is TRBV5-6, the J gene TRBJ2-7; D not certain. The V gene lost 0 bases and the J gene lost 3 bases, with 13 bases spanning the gap. Germline CDR1 is SGHDT and CDR2 is YYEEEE. This CDR3 contains 15 residues.

V and J are TRBV6-1 and TRBJ1-1, with D perhaps TRBD1 (6 bases). Germline V lookup: CDR1 MNHNS, CDR2 SASEGT. The V end lost 2 bases, the J end lost 8 bases, and 12 bases lay between the germline ends. CDR3 length: 13 amino acids. CDR3 in DNA: TGTGCCAGCAGTGAATTTAAGGGGGTGGAAGCTTTCTTT. Its protein is CASSEFKGVEAFF.

DNA of the CDR3: TGCGCCAGCAGCTTGTTCGTCGCAGGGGGCCGGAACACTGAAGCTTTCTTT. It encodes CASSLFVAGGRNTEAFF. This chain links TRBV5-1 with TRBJ1-1; TRBD1 aligns across 8 bases. The trim removed 1 base at V and 1 base at J, leaving 9 bases unmatched. Germline V gene lookup returns CDR1 SGHRS and CDR2 YFSETQ. CDR3 size: 17 residues.

The rearrangement joins TRBV29-1 to TRBJ2-3, with TRBD2 identical over 7 bases. V dropped 1 base and J dropped 3; count of bases not matched to a gene: 7. Germline CDR1 SQVTM, CDR2 ANQGSEA. The CDR3 spans 15 residues. The CDR3 reads CSVEVFGGGTDTQYF. The CDR3 DNA reads as TGCAGCGTTGAAGTATTCGGGGGAGGGACAGATACGCAGTATTTT.

As regards this clone: The same CDR3 also results from other DNA sequences found in this sample. The chain has TRBV6-1 and TRBJ1-2, with D hard to call. Germline-derived CDR1 and CDR2 are MNHNS and SASEGT. The CDR3 runs to 12 residues. The V gene lost 1 base and the J gene lost 4 bases, with 4 bases spanning the gap. CDR3: CASSEGSYGYTF. The CDR3 DNA reads as TGTGCCAGCAGTGAAGGGAGCTATGGCTACACCTTC.

The chain recombines TRBV7-2 with TRBJ1-6; D is unresolved. The CDR3 has 15 amino acids. Trimming stripped 2 bases from V and 7 bases from J, with 12 bases between. CDR1 and CDR2 from the germline V gene are SGHTA and FQGNSA. The CDR3 coding sequence is TGTGCCAGCAGCTTAACGGGAATGGTGAATTCACCCCTCCACTTT. This translates into CASSLTGMVNSPLHF.

V gene TRBV2 combines with J gene TRBJ2-7; D is unclear. The germline V gene has CDR1 SNHLY and CDR2 FYNNEI. The CDR3 has 10 amino acids. The V end was cut by 5 bases, the J end by 9 bases, with 8 bases between. CDR3 loop: CASSIARQYF. CDR3 nucleotides: TGTGCCAGCAGTATAGCAAGGCAGTACTTC.

Points on this clone: At the DNA level, this CDR3 is encoded by other sequences in the same sample as well. The gene calls are TRBV7-2 and TRBJ1-5, with D tentatively TRBD1 (5 bases). V lost 6 bases and J lost 2, with 8 bases in between. The V gene's germline CDR1 is SGHTA and CDR2 FQGNSA. This CDR3 contains 13 residues. CDR3 sequence reads: CASSSQGNQPQHF. CDR3 sequence (DNA): TGTGCCAGCAGTTCACAGGGCAATCAGCCCCAGCATTTT.